The 10 T cell receptor beta chains given below trace back to one sample, sequenced in a study of brain T cells in children with intractable seizures. Produced via immunoSEQ multiplex PCR; TCRdb's table is partial and in-frame only. The sample has 7,500 to 10,000 clones; approximately 69% are singletons. Only cases whose brain tissue showed the highest T cell transcript signatures were sequenced. Sequenced material: resected brain tissue, taken at surgery. The receptors shown here come from a girl aged 2-10 years with tuberous sclerosis and intractable seizures.

This clone was detected a few times. The chain carries TRBV5-1 and TRBJ2-1, with 11 positions matching TRBD1. Germline V gives CDR1 SGHRS, CDR2 YFSETQ. Losses at the gene ends were 1 base for V and 8 bases for J; bases not matched to a gene: 5. This CDR3 has 15 amino acids. The CDR3 DNA reads TGCGCCAGCAGCTTGTGGACAGGGGGCAGGGATGAGCAGTTCTTC. Its translation: CASSLWTGGRDEQFF.

V gene TRBV6-5 combines with J gene TRBJ2-7, with D maybe TRBD1 (6 bases). Germline-derived CDR1 and CDR2 are MNHEY and SVGAGI. Deletions cut 7 bases from V and 6 bases from J, with 19 bases between. CDR3 length: 14 amino acids. The CDR3: CASTPDRSTPEQYF. DNA for the CDR3: TGTGCCAGCACACCCGACAGGTCTACTCCCGAGCAGTACTTC.

This clone was recorded once. The chain has TRBV21-1 and TRBJ1-1. TRBV21-1 is labeled a pseudogene. This CDR3 contains 16 residues. This chain's CDR3 is CASRNILGHKDTEAFF. The CDR3, as DNA: TGTGCCAGCAGAAATATTTTAGGGCACAAGGACACTGAAGCTTTCTTT.

This clone has only one observation. The chain links TRBV2 to TRBJ2-2; D may be TRBD2 (6 bases). The V gene lost 1 base and the J gene lost 6 bases, with 15 bases spanning the gap. Germline V gene data show CDR1 as SNHLY and CDR2 as FYNNEI. CDR3 length: 16 residues. CDR3 sequence (DNA): TGTGCCAGCAGTGAAGGAAGGAGGGGAGTCCCCGGGGAGCTGTTTTTT. Residues: CASSEGRRGVPGELFF.

V usage is TRBV29-1 and J usage is TRBJ2-3, with D possibly matching TRBD1 (6 bases). This CDR3 is 12 amino acids long. V was clipped by 8 bases and J by 3 bases, with 12 bases between them. Germline-derived CDR1 and CDR2 are SQVTM and ANQGSEA. CDR3 amino acids: CSPRTGTDTQYF. CDR3 nucleotide sequence: TGCAGCCCACGAACAGGGACAGATACGCAGTATTTT.

The chain has TRBV4-1 and TRBJ2-1; D is perhaps TRBD1 (6 bases). Per the germline V gene, CDR1 is MGHRA and CDR2 is YSYEKL. V dropped 0 bases and J dropped 4 bases, with 25 bases sitting between them. This CDR3 spans 20 amino acids. Written as DNA, the CDR3 is TGCGCCAGCAGCCAAGACCCTTGGGGGCAGGGACCGATAAGTTACAATGAGCAGTTCTTC. It translates to CASSQDPWGQGPISYNEQFF.

This clone was seen more than once but under ten times. The chain recombines TRBV25-1 with TRBJ1-2; TRBD1 agrees at 9 bases. V shed 3 bases and J 0 bases; nucleotides not matched to a gene: 11. This CDR3 is built from 18 residues. CDR1 is MGHDK and CDR2 is SYGVNS in the germline V gene. The CDR3 DNA reads TGTGCCAGCAGTGATCCAAAAGACAGGGGGAGACCTAACTATGGCTACACCTTC. It encodes CASSDPKDRGRPNYGYTF.

The chain carries TRBV1 and TRBJ2-3; the DNA was not compared with TRBD2, the D call given in the table. TRBV1 represents a pseudogene. The CDR3 runs 14 residues. The chain's CDR3 is CTSSQSYSGGKQYF. The CDR3 coding sequence is TGCACCAGCAGCCAATCTTATAGCGGTGGGAAGCAGTATTTT.

This clone is labeled as medium-sized (0.01 to 0.1%). The CDR3 sequence is CATAEGYGTEAFF. The CDR3 DNA reads TGTGCCACTGCGGAGGGGTACGGAACTGAAGCTTTCTTT. The genes are TRBV12-3 or TRBV12-4 and TRBJ1-1; tentative D call: TRBD1 (5 bases). The CDR3 is 13 residues long. Trimming shortened V by 10 bases and J by 5 bases, and 17 bases separated the two germline ends.

The rearrangement links TRBV5-1 to TRBJ2-7, with 7 bases that match TRBD1. CDR3 size: 15 residues. After removal of 4 bases from V and 1 base from J, the junction contained 8 bases not matched to a gene. Looked up from germline, CDR1 is SGHRS and CDR2 is YFSETQ. In DNA, the CDR3 is TGCGCCAGCAGCGGGGGACAGTCAAAGTCCTACGAGCAGTACTTC. Residues: CASSGGQSKSYEQYF. Combining the CDR3 with reference TRBV5-1 and TRBJ2-7 gives the whole variable domain KAGVTQTPRYLIKTRGQQVTLSCSPISGHRSVSWYQQTPGQGLQFLFEYFSETQRNKGNFPGRFSGRQFSNSRSEMNVSTLELGDSALYLCASSGGQSKSYEQYFGPGTRLTVT.